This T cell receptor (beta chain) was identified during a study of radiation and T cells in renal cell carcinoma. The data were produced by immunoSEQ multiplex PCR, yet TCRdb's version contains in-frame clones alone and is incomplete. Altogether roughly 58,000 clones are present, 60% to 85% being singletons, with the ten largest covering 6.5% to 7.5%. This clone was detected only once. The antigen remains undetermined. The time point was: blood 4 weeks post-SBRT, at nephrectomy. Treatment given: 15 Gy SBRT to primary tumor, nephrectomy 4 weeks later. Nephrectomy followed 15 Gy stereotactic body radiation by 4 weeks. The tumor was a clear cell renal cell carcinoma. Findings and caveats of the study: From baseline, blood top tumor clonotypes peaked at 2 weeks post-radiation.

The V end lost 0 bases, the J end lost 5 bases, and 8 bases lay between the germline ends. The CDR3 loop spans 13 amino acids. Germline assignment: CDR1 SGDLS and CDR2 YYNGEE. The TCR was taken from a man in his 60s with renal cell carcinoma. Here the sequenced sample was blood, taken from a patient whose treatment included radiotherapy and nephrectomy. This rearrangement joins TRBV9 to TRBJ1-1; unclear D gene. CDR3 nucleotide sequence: TGTGCCAGCAGCGTAGGTCAGGAGACTGAAGCTTTCTTT. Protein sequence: CASSVGQETEAFF.